Listed below are T cell receptor beta chains from one sample, sequenced in a study of control samples from healthy donors and cancer patients. Clones were sequenced by immunoSEQ multiplex PCR, and TCRdb holds only the in-frame ones, with some missing. The repertoire includes more than 95,000 clones, about nine tenths of them detected once, and around 9% sits in the top ten. The sample comprised blood. Receptors were obtained from a man aged 35 to 55 in good health. Each CDR3 is given with its conserved first and last residue. Each record gives: J gene, clone size, D gene, V gene, CDR3 DNA, CDR3 protein. The D gene is left open where the match is weak. Clone size is stated in some rows and not others, as once, few, many or a class when expanded.

>TRBJ1-1|NA|NA|TRBV18
TGTGCCAGCTCACCCTACCTCTTGGACAATGCAAAGAACACTGAAGCTTTCTTT
CASSPYLLDNAKNTEAFF
>TRBJ2-2|NA|NA|TRBV7-2
TGTGCCAGCAGCTTGGGACTGGCGAACACCGGGGAGCTGTTTTTT
CASSLGLANTGELFF
>TRBJ1-2|NA|NA|TRBV7-2
TGTGCCAGCAGCCTAGGGGGTCCGGGCCTCTATGGCTACACCTTC
CASSLGGPGLYGYTF
>TRBJ1-2|NA|NA|TRBV6-5
TGTGCCAGCAGTTATGGACGGTATGGCTACACCTTC
CASSYGRYGYTF
>TRBJ1-1|once|TRBD1|TRBV19
TGTGCCAGTAGTATATCCATAATATCGGGACAGGGATCGAACACTGAAGCTTTCTTT
CASSISIISGQGSNTEAFF
>TRBJ2-7|NA|NA|TRBV4-2
TGTGCCAGCAGCCAAGATAGGGGGGGGGTGAAAACCTACGAGCAGTACTTC
CASSQDRGGVKTYEQYF
>TRBJ1-2|NA|NA|TRBV21-1
TGTGCCAGCAGCAAAGAGGCACCAGCGGGGACAGTTCACACCGCTGAGGCTAACTATGGCTACACCTTC
CASSKEAPAGTVHTAEANYGYTF
>TRBJ2-5|NA|TRBD2|TRBV7-3
TGTGCCAGCAGCCCGGGACTAGCGGGGGTTCGAGAGACCCAGTACTTC
CASSPGLAGVRETQYF
>TRBJ1-5|NA|TRBD1|TRBV6-2/TRBV6-3
TGTGCCAGCAGTAGGGGGCGTCAGCCCCAGCATTTT
CASSRGRQPQHF
>TRBJ1-2|NA|TRBD1|TRBV12-3/TRBV12-4
TGTGCCAGCACTCCCGGGACAGTGGCTGGCTACACCTTC
CASTPGTVAGYTF
>TRBJ2-5|NA|NA|TRBV29-1
TGCAGCGTTGATCGGCTAGGGGTAGAGACCCAGTACTTC
CSVDRLGVETQYF
>TRBJ1-1|once|NA|TRBV18
TGTGCCAGCTCACCACCAAGGGTAGCGGACACTGAAGCTTTCTTT
CASSPPRVADTEAFF
>TRBJ1-2|NA|NA|TRBV9
TGTGCCAGCAGCGCGCAGGGGAGCTATGGCTACACCTTC
CASSAQGSYGYTF
>TRBJ1-2|NA|TRBD1|TRBV9
TGTGCCAGCAGAAGGGGACAGAACTATGGCTACACCTTC
CASRRGQNYGYTF
>TRBJ2-5|NA|NA|TRBV11-3
TGTGCCAGCAGCTTAACGGTACAAGAGACCCAGTACTTC
CASSLTVQETQYF